This entry lists 17 T cell receptor beta chains sequenced from one sample in a study of cytomegalovirus exposure and HLA in healthy donors. Here immunoSEQ multiplex PCR was the method, and the copy in TCRdb shows in-frame clones only, minus some. The table has 150,000 to 180,000 clones, about 86% seen once. What was sequenced was PBMCs. The receptor source for this set is a human donor in good health.

This chain links TRBV19 with TRBJ1-1; a weak D match, TRBD1 (5 bases). Trimming shortened V by 7 bases and J by 5 bases, and 20 bases separated the two germline ends. The CDR3 has 15 amino acids. Germline CDR1 reads LNHDA; CDR2 reads SQIVND (reference sequence). CDR3 bases: TGTGCCAGTACCCCAAAGGAAAGGGGCCGAACTGAAGCTTTCTTT. Its translation: CASTPKERGRTEAFF.

The chain combines TRBV10-1 with TRBJ2-1; 7 positions match TRBD2. The germline CDR1 and CDR2 sequences are WNHNN and SYGVQD (reference sequence). The CDR3 has 14 amino acids. The trim removed 6 bases at V and 1 base at J, leaving 3 bases unmatched. The CDR3 region has the DNA TGCGCCAGCAGGGCGGGAGATTCCTACAATGAGCAGTTCTTC. The encoded protein is CASRAGDSYNEQFF.

This clone appeared once. V and J are TRBV28 and TRBJ1-2; D remains unclear. CDR3 size: 16 residues. The germline CDR1 and CDR2 sequences are MDHEN and SYDVKM. V lost 1 base and J 4 bases, leaving 16 bases between the germline ends. The chain's CDR3 is CASSLSEFQNLYGYTF. Written as DNA, the CDR3 is TGTGCCAGCAGTTTATCGGAGTTCCAGAACCTCTATGGCTACACCTTC.

V and J are TRBV28 and TRBJ2-2; weak D call: TRBD2 (5 bases). Germline lookup yields CDR1 MDHEN and CDR2 SYDVKM. Trimming stripped 7 bases from V and 6 bases from J, with 12 bases between. The CDR3 length is 13 residues. CDR3 loop: CASTPAAAGELFF. The CDR3 DNA reads as TGTGCCAGCACCCCAGCGGCAGCCGGGGAGCTGTTTTTT.

The V gene is TRBV7-9, the J gene TRBJ2-3; TRBD2 agrees at 7 bases. V lost 6 bases and J lost 3; bases outside the gene matches: 9. This CDR3 contains 15 residues. Looked up from germline, CDR1 is SEHNR and CDR2 is FQNEAQ (reference sequence). CDR3 coding DNA: TGTGCCAGCAGAAATTTCGCGGGAGCGACAGATACGCAGTATTTT. Protein product: CASRNFAGATDTQYF.

DNA of the CDR3: TGTGCCAGCTCACCCGCCCCCGGGACAGAAACCTACGAGCAGTACTTC. This codes for CASSPAPGTETYEQYF. J is TRBJ2-7 and V is TRBV18, with 7 bases identical to TRBD1. CDR3 length: 16 amino acids. Germline-derived CDR1 and CDR2 are KGHSH and LQKENI. V trimming: 3 bases; J trimming: 2 bases; junction bases outside the gene matches: 10.

The chain links TRBV7-9 to TRBJ2-1, with D uncertain. Germline V gene data show CDR1 as SEHNR and CDR2 as FQNEAQ (reference sequence). V lost 1 base and J 7 bases, leaving 8 bases between the germline ends. The length of the CDR3 is 13 residues. The CDR3: CASSLVRANEQFF. The CDR3 DNA reads TGTGCCAGCAGCTTAGTACGCGCTAATGAGCAGTTCTTC.

V usage is TRBV5-4 and J usage is TRBJ2-5; D perhaps matches TRBD1 (5 bases). Germline lookup yields CDR1 SGHNT and CDR2 YYREEE (reference sequence). The CDR3 totals 15 residues. V was cut by 3 bases and J by 4 bases, with 16 bases left in between. In DNA form, the CDR3 reads TGTGCCAGCAGCTACCGACAGCTAAGAAGAGAGACCCAGTACTTC. It codes for CASSYRQLRRETQYF.

The count of this clone is one. The J gene is TRBJ2-7, the V gene TRBV10-2, with 9 bases aligning to TRBD1. This CDR3 is 15 amino acids long. J gave up 2 bases and V 10 bases, and 12 bases lay outside the gene matches. CDR1 WSHSY and CDR2 SAAADI come from the germline V gene. The CDR3 DNA reads as TGCGCCACCCTAGAGGACAGGGGCGAAACCTACGAGCAGTACTTC. Amino acids: CATLEDRGETYEQYF.

This chain connects TRBV18 to TRBJ2-1; 11 positions agree with TRBD1. The V gene end was trimmed by 4 bases and the J gene end by 8 bases; junction bases not matched to a gene: 7. CDR3 length: 15 residues. In germline, CDR1 is KGHSH, CDR2 LQKENI. CDR3 DNA: TGTGCCAGCTCACGTAGGACAGGGGGCGAGGATGAGCAGTTCTTC. Its translation: CASSRRTGGEDEQFF. Full variable domain (missing parts from reference TRBV18 and TRBJ2-1): NAGVMQNPRHLVRRRGQEARLRCSPMKGHSHVYWYRQLPEEGLKFMVYLQKENIIDESGMPKERFSAEFPKEGPSILRIQQVVRGDSAAYFCASSRRTGGEDEQFFGPGTRLTVL.

The rearrangement links TRBV29-1 to TRBJ2-2; D perhaps matches TRBD1 (5 bases). This CDR3 spans 12 amino acids. Trimming removed 6 bases at V and 4 bases at J, with 9 bases between. CDR1 SQVTM and CDR2 ANQGSEA come from the germline V gene. This CDR3 reads CSVIQATGELFF. CDR3 nucleotide sequence: TGCAGCGTAATACAGGCCACCGGGGAGCTGTTTTTT.

J is TRBJ1-3 and V is TRBV9, with D possibly being TRBD1 (5 bases). Trimming removed 5 bases at V and 4 bases at J, with 13 bases between. The CDR3 totals 14 residues. In germline, CDR1 is SGDLS, CDR2 YYNGEE. The CDR3 loop is CASSTGAGGNTIYF. The CDR3 DNA sequence: TGTGCCAGCAGTACAGGCGCAGGGGGAAACACCATATATTTT.

This chain joins TRBV10-1 and TRBJ2-7, with 9 bases that match TRBD1. CDR1 and CDR2 from the germline V gene are WNHNN and SYGVQD (reference sequence). The CDR3 length is 10 residues. Unmatched junction bases numbered 4, after V lost 6 bases and J lost 13 bases. Written as DNA, the CDR3 is TGCGCCAGCAGCCTACAGGGGGCATACTTC. Its protein is CASSLQGAYF.

The chain carries TRBV10-2 and TRBJ2-7; D not certain. V gave up 11 bases and J gave up 2 bases, with 16 bases separating them. This CDR3 comprises 13 residues. Germline V gives CDR1 WSHSY, CDR2 SAAADI. CDR3 residues: CASRYGSTYEQYF. The DNA for the CDR3 is TGCGCCTCGAGGTATGGGTCCACCTACGAGCAGTACTTC.

A note on this clone: Its ends do not fully match the called genes, so a read error is possible. In nucleotides, the CDR3 is TGTGCCTGGAGTGTACTGGATGGGGGGGTGTCGAGGTTT. Translation gives CAWSVLDGGVSRF. The gene calls are TRBV30 and TRBJ1-1; weak D call: TRBD1 (5 bases). The germline V gene encodes CDR1 GTSNPN and CDR2 SVGIG (reference sequence). This CDR3 has 13 amino acids.

This chain joins TRBV5-4 and TRBJ1-3; possible D gene TRBD1, 6 bases. This CDR3 spans 17 amino acids. Germline V CDR1 and CDR2: SGHNT, YYREEE (reference sequence). V was pared by 0 bases and J by 0 bases, with 13 bases between. The CDR3 here is CASSLAGVSYSGNTIYF. Written as DNA, the CDR3 is TGTGCCAGCAGCTTGGCAGGGGTCTCCTACTCTGGAAACACCATATATTTT.

The chain employs TRBV5-6 and TRBJ2-7; D is unresolved. The germline V gene encodes CDR1 SGHDT and CDR2 YYEEEE. The V end was cut by 6 bases, the J end by 2 bases, with 12 bases between. This CDR3 spans 13 amino acids. This CDR3 reads CASNPFNTYEQYF. CDR3 DNA sequence: TGTGCCAGCAACCCCTTTAACACCTACGAGCAGTACTTC.